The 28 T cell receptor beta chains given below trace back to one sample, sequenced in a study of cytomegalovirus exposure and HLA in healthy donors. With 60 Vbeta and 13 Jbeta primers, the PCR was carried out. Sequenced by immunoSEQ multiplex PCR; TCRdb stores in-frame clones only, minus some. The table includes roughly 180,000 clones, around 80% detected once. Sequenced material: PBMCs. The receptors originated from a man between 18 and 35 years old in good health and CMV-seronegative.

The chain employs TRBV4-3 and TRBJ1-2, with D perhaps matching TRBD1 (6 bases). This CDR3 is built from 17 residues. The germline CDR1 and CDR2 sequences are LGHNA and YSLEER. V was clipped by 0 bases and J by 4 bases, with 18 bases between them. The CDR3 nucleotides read TGCGCCAGCAGCCAAGATCTCGGACAGAATTGGCTCTATGGCTACACCTTC. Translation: CASSQDLGQNWLYGYTF.

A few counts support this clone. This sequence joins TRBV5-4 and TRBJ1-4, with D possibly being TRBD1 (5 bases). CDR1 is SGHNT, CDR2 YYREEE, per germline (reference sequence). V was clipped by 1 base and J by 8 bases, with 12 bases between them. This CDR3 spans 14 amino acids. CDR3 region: CASSLWQGGEKLFF. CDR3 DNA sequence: TGTGCCAGCAGCTTGTGGCAGGGAGGGGAAAAACTGTTTTTT.

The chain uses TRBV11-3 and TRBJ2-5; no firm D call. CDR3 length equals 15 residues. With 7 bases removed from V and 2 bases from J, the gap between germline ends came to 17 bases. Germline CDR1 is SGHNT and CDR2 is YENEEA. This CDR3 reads CASTSSTGMQETQYF. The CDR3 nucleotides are TGTGCCAGCACTTCATCGACTGGTATGCAAGAGACCCAGTACTTC.

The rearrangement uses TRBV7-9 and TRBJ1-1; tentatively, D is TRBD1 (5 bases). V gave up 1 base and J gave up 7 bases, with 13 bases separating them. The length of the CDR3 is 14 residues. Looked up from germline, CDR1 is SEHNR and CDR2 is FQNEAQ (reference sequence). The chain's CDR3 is CASSLVSAQVEAFF. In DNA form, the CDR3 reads TGTGCCAGCAGCTTAGTCTCGGCACAGGTTGAAGCTTTCTTT.

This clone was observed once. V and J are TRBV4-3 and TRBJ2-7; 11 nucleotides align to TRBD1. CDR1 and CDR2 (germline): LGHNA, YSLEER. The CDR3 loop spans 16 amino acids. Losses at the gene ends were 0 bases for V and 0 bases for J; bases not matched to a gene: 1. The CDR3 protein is CASSQDGTGGSYEQYF. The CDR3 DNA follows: TGCGCCAGCAGCCAAGACGGGACAGGGGGCTCCTACGAGCAGTACTTC.

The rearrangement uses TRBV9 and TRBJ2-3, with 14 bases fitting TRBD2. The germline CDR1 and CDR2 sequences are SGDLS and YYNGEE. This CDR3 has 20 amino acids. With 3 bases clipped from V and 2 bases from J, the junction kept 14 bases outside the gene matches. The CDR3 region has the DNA TGTGCCAGCAGCGACTCATCCGGGACTAGCGGGAGTTGGGTCACAGATACGCAGTATTTT. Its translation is CASSDSSGTSGSWVTDTQYF.

The CDR3 nucleotides are TGTGCCAGCAGCCTACCGGGACAGGGGGTTTACGAGCAGTACTTC. This codes for CASSLPGQGVYEQYF. The V gene is TRBV5-4, the J gene TRBJ2-7; 11 bases fit TRBD1. J was trimmed by 4 bases and V by 4 bases; bases with no gene match: 7. This CDR3 is built from 15 residues. Germline V gene sequence: CDR1 SGHNT, CDR2 YYREEE (reference sequence).

This CDR3 is CASSPELAGEQYF. CDR3 in DNA: TGTGCCAGCAGCCCCGAACTAGCAGGGGAGCAGTACTTC. The gene calls are TRBV7-6 and TRBJ2-7, with a possible D match to TRBD2 (6 bases). V lost 5 bases and J lost 7, with 15 bases in between. Germline-derived CDR1 and CDR2 are SGHVS and FNYEAQ. CDR3 length: 13 amino acids.

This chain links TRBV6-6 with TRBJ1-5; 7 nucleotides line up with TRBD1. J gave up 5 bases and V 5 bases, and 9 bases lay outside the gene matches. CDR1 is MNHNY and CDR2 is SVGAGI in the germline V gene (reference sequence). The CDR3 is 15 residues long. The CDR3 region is CASSPAGQSHQPQHF. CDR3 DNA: TGTGCCAGCAGTCCCGCGGGACAGTCCCATCAGCCCCAGCATTTT.

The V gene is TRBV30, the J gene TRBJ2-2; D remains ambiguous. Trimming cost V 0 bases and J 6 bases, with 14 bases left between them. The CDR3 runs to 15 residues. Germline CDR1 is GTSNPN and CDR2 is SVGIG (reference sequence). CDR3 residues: CAWSVPRFWSGELFF. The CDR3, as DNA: TGTGCCTGGAGTGTGCCTCGGTTCTGGTCCGGGGAGCTGTTTTTT.

In DNA, the CDR3 is TGTGCCAGTAGTAGAGCAGGACAGGGGCTTTACGAGCAGTACTTC. Its protein is CASSRAGQGLYEQYF. V and J are TRBV19 and TRBJ2-7; 9 bases map to TRBD1. Germline loops: CDR1 LNHDA, CDR2 SQIVND (reference sequence). V shed 4 bases, J shed 4 bases, and the junction held 8 bases outside the gene matches. The CDR3 extends over 15 amino acids.

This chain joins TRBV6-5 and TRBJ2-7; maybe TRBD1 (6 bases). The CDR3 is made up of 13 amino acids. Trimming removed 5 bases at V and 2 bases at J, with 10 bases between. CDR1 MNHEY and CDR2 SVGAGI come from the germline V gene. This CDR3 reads CASSVSGAYEQYF. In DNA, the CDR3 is TGTGCCAGCAGTGTATCAGGGGCCTACGAGCAGTACTTC.

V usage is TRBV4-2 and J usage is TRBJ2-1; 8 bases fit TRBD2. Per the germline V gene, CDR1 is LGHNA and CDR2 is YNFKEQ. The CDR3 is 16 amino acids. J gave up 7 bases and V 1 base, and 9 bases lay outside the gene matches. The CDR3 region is CASSQVPAGDGNEQFF. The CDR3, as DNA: TGTGCCAGCAGCCAAGTACCAGCGGGAGATGGAAATGAGCAGTTCTTC.

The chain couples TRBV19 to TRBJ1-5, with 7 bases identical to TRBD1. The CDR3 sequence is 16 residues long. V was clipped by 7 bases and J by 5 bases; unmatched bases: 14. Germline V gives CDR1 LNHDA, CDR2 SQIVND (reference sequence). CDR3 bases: TGTGCCAGTACTCTAACGGGACAGTTCGGCCATCAGCCCCAGCATTTT. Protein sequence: CASTLTGQFGHQPQHF.

As DNA, the CDR3 is TGTGCCAGTAGTATAATGGCAGGAGGGGGCTCCGAGCAGTACTTC. This codes for CASSIMAGGGSEQYF. This chain joins TRBV19 and TRBJ2-7, with D possibly TRBD1 on 7 matching bases. This CDR3 comprises 15 residues. Trimming left V 2 bases short and J 6 bases short, with 17 bases between. Per the germline V gene, CDR1 is LNHDA and CDR2 is SQIVND (reference sequence).

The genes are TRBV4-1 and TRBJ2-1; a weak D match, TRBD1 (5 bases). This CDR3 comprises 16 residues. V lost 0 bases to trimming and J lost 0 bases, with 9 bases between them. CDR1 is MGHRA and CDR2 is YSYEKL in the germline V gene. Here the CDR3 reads CASSQDPQGSYNEQFF. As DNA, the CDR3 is TGCGCCAGCAGCCAAGACCCCCAGGGCTCCTACAATGAGCAGTTCTTC.

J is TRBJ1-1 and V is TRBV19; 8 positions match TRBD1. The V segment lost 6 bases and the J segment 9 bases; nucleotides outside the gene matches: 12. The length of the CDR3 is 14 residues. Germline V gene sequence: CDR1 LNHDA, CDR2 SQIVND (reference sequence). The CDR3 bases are TGTGCCAGTAGATACGGGGGCAGGGGGCTCAAAGCTTTCTTT. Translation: CASRYGGRGLKAFF.

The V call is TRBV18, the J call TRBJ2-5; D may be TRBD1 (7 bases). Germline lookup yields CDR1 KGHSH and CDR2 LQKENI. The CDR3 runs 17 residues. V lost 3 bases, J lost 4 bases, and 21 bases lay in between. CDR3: CASSPSRSRGARETQYF. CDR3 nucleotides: TGTGCCAGCTCACCTTCGCGTAGCAGGGGGGCCCGAGAGACCCAGTACTTC.

This CDR3 reads CASSSSTGYRAEAFF. In DNA form, the CDR3 reads TGCGCCAGCAGCTCCTCGACAGGCTACCGGGCTGAAGCTTTCTTT. The chain employs TRBV5-1 and TRBJ1-1; maybe TRBD1 (6 bases). Trimming removed 3 bases from V and 6 bases from J, with 18 bases in between. The CDR3 loop spans 15 amino acids. Per the germline V gene, CDR1 is SGHRS and CDR2 is YFSETQ.

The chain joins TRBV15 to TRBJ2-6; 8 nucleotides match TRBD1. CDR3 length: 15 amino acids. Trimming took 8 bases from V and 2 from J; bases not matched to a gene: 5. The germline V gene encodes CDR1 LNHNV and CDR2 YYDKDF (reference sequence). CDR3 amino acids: CATSDRGAGANVLTF. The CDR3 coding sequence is TGTGCCACCTCCGACAGGGGAGCTGGGGCCAACGTCCTGACTTTC.

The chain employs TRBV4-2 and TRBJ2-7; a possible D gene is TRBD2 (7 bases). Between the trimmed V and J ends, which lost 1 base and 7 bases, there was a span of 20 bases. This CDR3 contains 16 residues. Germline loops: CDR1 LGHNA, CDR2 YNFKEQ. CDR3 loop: CASSQALGGGAWEQYF. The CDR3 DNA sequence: TGTGCCAGCAGCCAAGCGTTAGGGGGGGGTGCGTGGGAGCAGTACTTC.

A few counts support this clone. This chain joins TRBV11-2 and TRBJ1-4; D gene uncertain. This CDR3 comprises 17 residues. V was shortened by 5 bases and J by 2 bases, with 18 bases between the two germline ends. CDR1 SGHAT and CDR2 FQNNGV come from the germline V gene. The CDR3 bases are TGTGCCAGCAGCCAGAGAACCTCGAGGGCTACTAATGAAAAACTGTTTTTT. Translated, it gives CASSQRTSRATNEKLFF.

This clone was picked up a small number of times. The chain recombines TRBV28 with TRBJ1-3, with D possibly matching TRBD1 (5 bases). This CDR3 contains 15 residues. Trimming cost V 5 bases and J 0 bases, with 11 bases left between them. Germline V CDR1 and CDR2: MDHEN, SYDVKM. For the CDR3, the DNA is TGTGCCAGCAGTCGCGGGACTAGCTCTGGAAACACCATATATTTT. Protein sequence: CASSRGTSSGNTIYF.

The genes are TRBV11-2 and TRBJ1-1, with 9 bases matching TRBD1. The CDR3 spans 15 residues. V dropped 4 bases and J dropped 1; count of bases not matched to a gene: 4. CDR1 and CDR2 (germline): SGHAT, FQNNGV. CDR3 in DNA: TGTGCCAGCAGCTCGTCGGACAGGGGGAACACTGAAGCTTTCTTT. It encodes CASSSSDRGNTEAFF.

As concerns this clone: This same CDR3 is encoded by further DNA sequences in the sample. The CDR3 DNA reads as TGCGCCAGCAGCCAAGTTAAAAACGGGGAGCGGGAGTATACCTACGAGCAGTACTTC. It is translated as CASSQVKNGEREYTYEQYF. The chain recombines TRBV4-3 with TRBJ2-7; 8 bases map to TRBD2. From germline, CDR1 is LGHNA and CDR2 YSLEER. V lost 1 base to trimming and J lost 2 bases; unmatched junction nucleotides: 16. This CDR3 region has 19 residues.

The CDR3 nucleotides are TGTGCCAGCAGCGCGGCAGGGTTGGCGAATCAGCCCCAGCATTTT. Translated, it gives CASSAAGLANQPQHF. This chain uses TRBV6-5 with TRBJ1-5; a possible D gene is TRBD1 (5 bases). V lost 6 bases to trimming and J lost 4 bases, with 16 bases between them. The CDR3 is 15 residues long. The germline CDR1 and CDR2 sequences are MNHEY and SVGAGI.

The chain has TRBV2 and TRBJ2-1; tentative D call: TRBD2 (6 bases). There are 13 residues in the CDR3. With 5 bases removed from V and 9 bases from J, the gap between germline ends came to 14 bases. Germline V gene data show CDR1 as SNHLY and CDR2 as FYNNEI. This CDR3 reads CASSRDLTGEQFF. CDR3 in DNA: TGTGCCAGCAGTCGGGACTTGACCGGTGAGCAGTTCTTC. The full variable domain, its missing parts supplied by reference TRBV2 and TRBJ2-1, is EPEVTQTPSHQVTQMGQEVILRCVPISNHLYFYWYRQILGQKVEFLVSFYNNEISEKSEIFDDQFSVERPDGSNFTLKIRSTKLEDSAMYFCASSRDLTGEQFFGPGTRLTVL.

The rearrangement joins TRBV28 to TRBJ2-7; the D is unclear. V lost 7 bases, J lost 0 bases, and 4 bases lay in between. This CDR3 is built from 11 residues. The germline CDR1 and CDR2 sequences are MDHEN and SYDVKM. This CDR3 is CASTSSYEQYF. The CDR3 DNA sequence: TGTGCCAGCACTAGCTCCTACGAGCAGTACTTC.